A single sample is the source of the 14 T cell receptor beta chains below, sequenced in a study of cytomegalovirus exposure and HLA in healthy donors. The PCR was carried out with 60 Vbeta primers and 13 Jbeta primers. Some clones are missing from TCRdb's copy, which holds only in-frame ones; the method was immunoSEQ multiplex PCR. The sample yields about 150,000 clones, around 74% seen once. Sequences were obtained from PBMCs. The receptors were gathered from a man between 18 and 29 years old in good health and CMV-seronegative.

The chain joins TRBV19 to TRBJ2-1; D is unresolved. Germline assignment: CDR1 LNHDA and CDR2 SQIVND (reference sequence). The V end was cut by 6 bases, the J end by 7 bases, with 16 bases between. CDR3 length: 14 residues. The CDR3 loop reads CASSPPAVRNEQFF. For the CDR3, the DNA is TGTGCCAGTAGCCCCCCAGCAGTGAGGAATGAGCAGTTCTTC.

CDR3 loop: CASSHTGLAGGPPYEQYF. The CDR3, as DNA: TGCGCCAGCAGCCACACGGGGCTAGCGGGAGGCCCTCCCTACGAGCAGTACTTC. The chain is built from TRBV4-1 and TRBJ2-7; the match to TRBD2 covers 11 bases. Per germline, CDR1 MGHRA and CDR2 YSYEKL. V dropped 3 bases and J dropped 2; count of bases not matched to a gene: 12. This CDR3 region has 18 residues.

V and J are TRBV2 and TRBJ1-4, with 9 bases aligning to TRBD1. This CDR3 comprises 15 residues. Germline V gives CDR1 SNHLY, CDR2 FYNNEI. After removal of 6 bases from V and 7 bases from J, the junction contained 9 bases not matched to a gene. The CDR3: CASRTTGTGTEKLFF. The CDR3 region has the DNA TGTGCCAGCAGGACTACCGGGACAGGGACTGAAAAACTGTTTTTT.

The chain is built from TRBV7-2 and TRBJ2-7, with D unclear. Germline V gene data show CDR1 as SGHTA and CDR2 as FQGNSA. This CDR3 spans 13 amino acids. V gave up 0 bases and J gave up 6 bases, with 9 bases separating them. CDR3 in DNA: TGTGCCAGCAGCTTAGCCACGACTGGCGAGCAGTACTTC. It specifies CASSLATTGEQYF.

This clone occurred a few times. The CDR3 region is CATSREGQGYEQYF. The CDR3, as DNA: TGTGCCACCAGCAGAGAGGGACAGGGCTACGAGCAGTACTTC. The genes are TRBV15 and TRBJ2-7; TRBD1 agrees at 9 bases. CDR1 is LNHNV and CDR2 is YYDKDF in the germline V gene (reference sequence). CDR3 length: 14 residues. The J segment lost 3 bases and the V segment lost 0 bases, leaving 0 bases of the junction unmatched.

This chain links TRBV5-4 with TRBJ2-7, with 13 nucleotides matching TRBD2. The germline CDR1 and CDR2 sequences are SGHNT and YYREEE (reference sequence). The CDR3 contains 16 residues. The V and J ends lost 4 bases and 0 bases, in that order; junction bases with no gene match: 4. The CDR3 bases are TGTGCCAGCAGCCCCGGGACTAGCGGGGCCTCCTACGAGCAGTACTTC. Translated: CASSPGTSGASYEQYF.

This clone was recorded once. The chain is built from TRBV18 and TRBJ2-7, with 7 positions matching TRBD1. The V segment lost 0 bases and the J segment 4 bases; nucleotides outside the gene matches: 9. Germline V gives CDR1 KGHSH, CDR2 LQKENI. The CDR3 consists of 16 residues. The CDR3 spells CASSPPGQASWYEQYF. The CDR3 nucleotides read TGTGCCAGCTCACCACCCGGACAGGCGTCCTGGTACGAGCAGTACTTC.

This chain connects TRBV28 to TRBJ2-1; 11 nucleotides align to TRBD2. The trim removed 6 bases at V and 0 bases at J, leaving 13 bases unmatched. The CDR3 consists of 19 residues. Germline V CDR1 and CDR2: MDHEN, SYDVKM. The CDR3 nucleotides are TGTGCCAGCAGCCCGGGGTTGATAGCGGGAGGGAGCTCCTACAATGAGCAGTTCTTC. The encoded protein is CASSPGLIAGGSSYNEQFF.

The chain has TRBV5-5 and TRBJ2-3, with 7 bases identical to TRBD2. The CDR3 covers 15 residues. Germline V gene sequence: CDR1 SGHKS, CDR2 YYEKEE (reference sequence). V gave up 0 bases and J gave up 3 bases; unmatched junction bases: 4. CDR3 coding DNA: TGTGCCAGCAGCTTGGAGCGCGGGGGTACAGATACGCAGTATTTT. This sequence encodes CASSLERGGTDTQYF.

This sequence joins TRBV19 and TRBJ1-3; 10 bases are a match to TRBD1. From germline, CDR1 is LNHDA and CDR2 SQIVND (reference sequence). Trimming removed 6 bases from V and 3 bases from J; junction bases left unmatched: 5. This CDR3 comprises 15 residues. This chain's CDR3 is CASSSWTGGGNTIYF. The DNA for the CDR3 is TGTGCCAGTAGCTCGTGGACAGGGGGTGGAAACACCATATATTTT. The entire variable domain, with the rest obtained from reference TRBV19 and TRBJ1-3, is as follows: DGGITQSPKYLFRKEGQNVTLSCEQNLNHDAMYWYRQDPGQGLRLIYYSQIVNDFQKGDIAEGYSVSREKKESFPLTVTSAQKNPTAFYLCASSSWTGGGNTIYFGEGSWLTVV.

The chain is built from TRBV30 and TRBJ1-1, with 10 bases fitting TRBD1. With V trimmed by 4 bases and J by 5 bases, 4 bases remained unmatched. The length of the CDR3 is 13 residues. Germline V lookup: CDR1 GTSNPN, CDR2 SVGIG (reference sequence). The CDR3 sequence: CAWTGQGGTEAFF. The CDR3 DNA follows: TGTGCCTGGACCGGACAGGGGGGTACTGAAGCTTTCTTT.

This chain connects TRBV27 to TRBJ1-1; maybe TRBD1 (5 bases). The CDR3 totals 16 residues. CDR1 is MNHEY, CDR2 SMNVEV, per germline (reference sequence). Trimming stripped 2 bases from V and 4 bases from J, with 17 bases between. The CDR3 DNA follows: TGTGCCAGCAGTTTAATTGGCAGGGCAGGCGTCACTGAAGCTTTCTTT. The encoded protein is CASSLIGRAGVTEAFF.

The chain combines TRBV6-1 with TRBJ2-7, with 7 bases lining up with TRBD1. The CDR3 consists of 15 residues. The V gene's germline CDR1 is MNHNS and CDR2 SASEGT. Trimming removed 2 bases from V and 0 bases from J; junction bases left unmatched: 4. The CDR3 DNA reads as TGTGCCAGCAGTGAAACAGGGGTTGCCTCCTACGAGCAGTACTTC. Translating gives CASSETGVASYEQYF.

With regard to this clone: The junction departs from germline at one end; a sequencing error may be responsible. The rearrangement uses TRBV7-9 and TRBJ2-5; D is unresolved. The germline V gene has CDR1 SEHNR and CDR2 FQNEAQ (reference sequence). The CDR3 is 11 amino acids. CDR3 in DNA: TGTTCCAGCAGCAGAGAAGAGACCCAGTACTTC. Translated: CSSSREETQYF. The whole variable domain, remainder taken from reference TRBV7-9 and TRBJ2-5, is DTGVSQNPRHKITKRGQNVTFRCDPISEHNRLYWYRQTLGQGPEFLTYFQNEAQLEKSRLLSDRFSAERPKGSFSTLEIQRTEQGDSAMYLCSSSREETQYFGPGTRLLVL.